This TCR beta chain is drawn from a study of blood T cell repertoires in COVID-19 (TCRdb year 2020). Looking at the study overall: Collaborator samples came from the United States, Italy and Spain and covered acute and convalescent phases of COVID-19. Subjects who had been exposed to COVID-19, were actively infected with it, or had recovered from it provided the deeply sampled blood TCRbeta repertoires that made up the dataset. Where available, HLA class I and class II types were taken from metadata supplied by the sample provider and were not determined by assay-based typing. The material from the prospective study consisted of cDNA or gDNA derived from T cells, B-cell-depleted T cells, or PBMCs. Samples were obtained from the ongoing ImmuneRACE study (first 160 participants) and from roughly 1,300 subjects provided by 6 global collaborators. The repertoires were released in a freely available public database meant as a resource for research on the immune response to SARS-CoV-2. The sample metadata nearly always contained a de-identified subject ID, COVID-19 status, age in years and sex.

V is clipped by 4 bases and J by 1 base, and the sequence between their germline boundaries is 11 bases long. CDR1 SGHNT and CDR2 YYREEE were looked up in the germline V gene (reference sequence). Including the terminal cysteine and phenylalanine, the CDR3 comprises 14 residues. Here the CDR3 DNA is all that survives: 42 bases in frame from base 1. Collaborating institutions collected whole blood in K2EDTA tubes following their own protocols. Collaborator samples were shipped for TCRbeta analysis as frozen whole blood, isolated PBMCs, or DNA extracted from either sample type. Concerning this clone: Its recognized antigen is unknown. Base qualities are missing; no much larger clone stands one base away.

TCRbeta CDR3 regions were amplified from genomic DNA using the immunoSEQ Assay, a bias-controlled multiplex PCR. The paper's data handling went like this. Nucleated cell counts per sample were estimated from amplification of reference gene primers within the assay. Sequence reads were collapsed and filtered to measure the absolute abundance of every unique TCRbeta CDR3 rearrangement. For each sample, productive Simpson clonality was calculated by taking the square root of Simpson's diversity index across productive rearrangements. This is the immuneACCESS table as TCRdb keeps it, with only in-frame sequences that have V and J called. A part of the clones is gone; compared with another copy, unresolved V genes explain less than half, and the rest is unexplained. D and trimming were read from the DNA, whereas the V and J calls and clone size are those reported in that table. This sample comprises over 85,000 clones, roughly 82% of them detected only once. The ten top clones hold 3.5% to 5.5% of the sample.

Study-wide findings and limitations: The quantity of clinical and demographic metadata differed by source and by participant and was supplied without curation.

Recombination connected TRBV5-4 to TRBJ1-1; too little of a D gene remains to name it. The clonotype was recovered from a human donor in a cohort sampled during active COVID-19. The sequencing sample was made of peripheral blood. The bases are TGTGCCAGCAGCCCTGTTGGGAGGAACACTGAAGCTTTCTTT. Its protein product is CASSPVGRNTEAFF.